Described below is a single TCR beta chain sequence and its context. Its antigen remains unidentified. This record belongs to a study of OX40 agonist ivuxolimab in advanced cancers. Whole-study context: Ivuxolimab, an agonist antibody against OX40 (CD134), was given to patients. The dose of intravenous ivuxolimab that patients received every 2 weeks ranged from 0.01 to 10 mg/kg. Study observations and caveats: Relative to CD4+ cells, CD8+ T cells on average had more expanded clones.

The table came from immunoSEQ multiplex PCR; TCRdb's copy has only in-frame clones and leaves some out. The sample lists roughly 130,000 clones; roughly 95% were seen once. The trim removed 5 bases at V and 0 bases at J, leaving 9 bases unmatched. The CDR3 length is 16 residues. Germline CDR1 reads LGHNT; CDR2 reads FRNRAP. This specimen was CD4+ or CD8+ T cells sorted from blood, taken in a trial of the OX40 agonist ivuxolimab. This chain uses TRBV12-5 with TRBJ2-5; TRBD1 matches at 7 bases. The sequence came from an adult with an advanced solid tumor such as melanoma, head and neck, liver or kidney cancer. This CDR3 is CASGPRDSQYQETQYF. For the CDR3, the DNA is TGTGCTAGTGGTCCGAGGGACAGCCAGTACCAAGAGACCCAGTACTTC.